The next 26 T cell receptor beta chains were all read from a single sample in a study of cytomegalovirus exposure and HLA in healthy donors. Vbeta (60) and Jbeta (13) primers were used in the PCR. TCRdb's copy holds only in-frame clones and misses some; the assay was immunoSEQ multiplex PCR. The sample includes about 210,000 clones, approximately 83% of them seen just once. Sequences were obtained from PBMCs. These receptors were obtained from a woman aged 45-59 years in good health and CMV-seropositive.

The chain recombines TRBV18 with TRBJ2-5; D not resolved. V was trimmed by 1 base and J by 3 bases, leaving 21 bases between them. This CDR3 contains 18 residues. Germline V lookup: CDR1 KGHSH, CDR2 LQKENI. The DNA of the CDR3 is TGTGCCAGCTCACCACTGACACAGACACCCTCGAAAAAAGAGACCCAGTACTTC. Protein product: CASSPLTQTPSKKETQYF.

The V and J genes are TRBV11-2 and TRBJ1-5; TRBD1 matches 10 bases. The CDR3 spans 15 residues. Germline CDR1 and CDR2: SGHAT and FQNNGV. Unmatched junction bases numbered 1, after V lost 4 bases and J lost 1 base. Here the CDR3 DNA reads TGTGCCAGCAGCTCGGGACAGGGGAGCAATCAGCCCCAGCATTTT. Its translation is CASSSGQGSNQPQHF. The full variable domain, with the rest looked up from reference TRBV11-2 and TRBJ1-5, is EAGVAQSPRYKIIEKRQSVAFWCNPISGHATLYWYQQILGQGPKLLIQFQNNGVVDDSQLPKDRFSAERLKGVDSTLKIQPAKLEDSAVYLCASSSGQGSNQPQHFGDGTRLSIL.

The genes are TRBV4-3 and TRBJ2-3; 8 bases agree with TRBD2. The CDR3 length is 15 residues. Trimming cost V 0 bases and J 9 bases; bases outside gene matches: 8. CDR1 LGHNA and CDR2 YSLEER come from the germline V gene. The CDR3 nucleotides are TGCGCCAGCAGCCAAGATCGGGGGGGGCGAGGCACGCAGTATTTT. This translates into CASSQDRGGRGTQYF.

This rearrangement joins TRBV14 to TRBJ1-1; 8 nucleotides align to TRBD1. This CDR3 region has 15 residues. Germline V CDR1 and CDR2: SGHDN, FVKESK. The J segment lost 3 bases and the V segment lost 2 bases, leaving 5 bases of the junction unmatched. The CDR3 reads CASSQRLQGDTEAFF. The CDR3 bases are TGTGCCAGCAGCCAACGCTTACAGGGGGACACTGAAGCTTTCTTT.

The V call is TRBV18, the J call TRBJ2-7, with 9 bases fitting TRBD1. Per germline, CDR1 KGHSH and CDR2 LQKENI. The ends lost 5 bases at V and 3 bases at J; junction bases unmatched: 5. The CDR3 runs 14 residues. CDR3 coding DNA: TGTGCCAGCTCAGCGGACAGGGGTCACTACGAGCAGTACTTC. As protein: CASSADRGHYEQYF.

The gene calls are TRBV4-1 and TRBJ2-1, with no clear D. This CDR3 has 16 amino acids. Looked up from germline, CDR1 is MGHRA and CDR2 is YSYEKL. Trimming removed 2 bases from V and 7 bases from J, with 18 bases in between. The CDR3 DNA reads as TGCGCCAGCAGCCAATTTTTAGTCCCCCCGCCAAATGAGCAGTTCTTC. It is translated as CASSQFLVPPPNEQFF.

This clone has a handful of counts. The genes are TRBV6-1 and TRBJ1-2; 9 bases match TRBD1. V shed 7 bases and J 7 bases; nucleotides not matched to a gene: 7. Germline CDR1 is MNHNS and CDR2 is SASEGT. The CDR3 contains 13 residues. For the CDR3, the DNA is TGTGCCAGCACAACAGGGGGCAACCGTGGCTACACCTTC. Residues: CASTTGGNRGYTF.

In DNA, the CDR3 is TGTGCCAGCGGCAACAGGGCGGATGGCACCGGGGAGCTGTTTTTT. Residues: CASGNRADGTGELFF. V is TRBV2 and J is TRBJ2-2; a possible D gene is TRBD1 (6 bases). Per the germline V gene, CDR1 is SNHLY and CDR2 is FYNNEI. The CDR3 runs to 15 residues. V lost 8 bases and J lost 4, with 17 bases in between.

The rearrangement uses TRBV5-1 and TRBJ2-5, with D perhaps matching TRBD2 (6 bases). The ends were cut back, 1 base at V and 5 bases at J, with 18 bases in the middle. From germline, CDR1 is SGHRS and CDR2 YFSETQ. CDR3 length: 16 amino acids. This chain's CDR3 is CASSLSRGSPVETQYF. The CDR3 nucleotides are TGCGCCAGCAGCTTGTCGCGGGGCTCTCCGGTGGAGACCCAGTACTTC.

This clone was seen once. The gene calls are TRBV29-1 and TRBJ2-7; TRBD1 agrees at 7 bases. The CDR3 runs 14 residues. Germline lookup yields CDR1 SQVTM and CDR2 ANQGSEA. Losses at the gene ends were 8 bases for V and 0 bases for J; bases not matched to a gene: 10. CDR3: CSFKIQGDSYEQYF. For the CDR3, the DNA is TGCAGCTTTAAGATCCAGGGGGACTCCTACGAGCAGTACTTC.

The V and J genes are TRBV9 and TRBJ2-6, with TRBD1 identical over 9 bases. From germline, CDR1 is SGDLS and CDR2 YYNGEE. Losses at the gene ends were 3 bases for V and 1 base for J; bases not matched to a gene: 8. This CDR3 has 18 residues. CDR3 in amino acids: CASSASPGTGSGANVLTF. The CDR3 DNA is TGTGCCAGCAGCGCCTCGCCCGGGACAGGGTCTGGGGCCAACGTCCTGACTTTC.

The DNA of the CDR3 is TGTGCCAGCAGCTTCGACAGGTTGAGTGGCTACACCTTC. Its translation: CASSFDRLSGYTF. V usage is TRBV5-4 and J usage is TRBJ1-2, with TRBD1 as a possible D gene (6 bases). Germline values: CDR1 SGHNT, CDR2 YYREEE (reference sequence). The CDR3 covers 13 residues. Trimming cost V 2 bases and J 7 bases, with 12 bases left between them.

This clone was observed once. The rearrangement links TRBV7-2 to TRBJ2-7, with D hard to call. The V end was cut by 3 bases, the J end by 2 bases, with 11 bases between. Germline assignment: CDR1 SGHTA and CDR2 FQGNSA. This CDR3 contains 14 residues. CDR3 sequence (DNA): TGTGCCAGCAGCTTCCTCCCGACTCCCTACGAGCAGTACTTC. It translates to CASSFLPTPYEQYF.

This sequence joins TRBV7-9 and TRBJ2-1; no clear D gene. The CDR3 covers 13 residues. V gave up 5 bases and J gave up 3 bases, with 8 bases separating them. CDR1 is SEHNR and CDR2 is FQNEAQ in the germline V gene (reference sequence). The CDR3 region has the DNA TGTGCCAGCAGCCCCCCCAACTACAATGAGCAGTTCTTC. Protein product: CASSPPNYNEQFF.

The rearrangement joins TRBV29-1 to TRBJ1-2; TRBD1 aligns across 8 bases. The J segment lost 4 bases and the V segment lost 6 bases, leaving 4 bases of the junction unmatched. CDR3 length: 12 amino acids. Germline CDR1 and CDR2: SQVTM and ANQGSEA. The CDR3 DNA reads TGCAGCGTCGCAGGGGGCGGCTATGGCTACACCTTC. As protein: CSVAGGGYGYTF.

The chain is built from TRBV11-2 and TRBJ1-2; the match to TRBD1 covers 10 bases. The germline V gene has CDR1 SGHAT and CDR2 FQNNGV. This CDR3 comprises 16 residues. V shed 2 bases and J 7 bases; nucleotides not matched to a gene: 10. CDR3 loop: CASSLRTDRGYFGYTF. The CDR3 coding sequence is TGTGCCAGCAGCTTACGAACGGACAGGGGGTATTTTGGCTACACCTTC.

Turning to this clone: The junction shows a germline mismatch at one end, possibly a read error. The chain has TRBV7-9 and TRBJ1-2; TRBD1 agrees at 7 bases. This CDR3 region has 16 residues. From germline, CDR1 is SEHNR and CDR2 FQNEAQ (reference sequence). In DNA form, the CDR3 reads TGTTCCAGCAGCCGTATCCGGGACAGAAATTTTGATGGCTACACCTTC. Translation gives CSSSRIRDRNFDGYTF.

V gene TRBV19 combines with J gene TRBJ2-3, with TRBD2 matching 10 bases. The CDR3 sequence is 18 residues long. Germline lookup yields CDR1 LNHDA and CDR2 SQIVND (reference sequence). Germline trimming cut 1 base from V and 2 bases from J; bases unmatched to any gene: 9. The CDR3 region is CASSIGLTTSGSTDTQYF. The CDR3 DNA sequence: TGTGCCAGTAGTATAGGGTTGACGACTAGCGGGTCCACAGATACGCAGTATTTT. The variable domain in full, with the rest retrieved from reference TRBV19 and TRBJ2-3, is DGGITQSPKYLFRKEGQNVTLSCEQNLNHDAMYWYRQDPGQGLRLIYYSQIVNDFQKGDIAEGYSVSREKKESFPLTVTSAQKNPTAFYLCASSIGLTTSGSTDTQYFGPGTRLTVL.

V is TRBV5-4 and J is TRBJ1-1; 7 bases line up with TRBD1. The CDR3 covers 20 residues. Trimming removed 7 bases from V and 0 bases from J; junction bases left unmatched: 24. Germline V gene data show CDR1 as SGHNT and CDR2 as YYREEE (reference sequence). Here the CDR3 DNA reads TGTGCCAGCGCGGCCCCCCACCTCGGAGGGGGCGTAGCCCTGAACACTGAAGCTTTCTTT. It translates to CASAAPHLGGGVALNTEAFF.

The V and J genes are TRBV7-2 and TRBJ1-6; D perhaps matches TRBD1 (6 bases). This CDR3 is built from 16 residues. V lost 4 bases to trimming and J lost 7 bases, with 17 bases between them. Germline CDR1 reads SGHTA; CDR2 reads FQGNSA. The CDR3 loop reads CASSSTRGLTNSPLHF. For the CDR3, the DNA is TGTGCCAGCAGCTCTACGAGGGGGTTAACAAATTCACCCCTCCACTTT.

The chain recombines TRBV7-8 with TRBJ2-7, with a possible D match to TRBD1 (7 bases). Germline V gene data show CDR1 as SGHVS and CDR2 as FQNEAQ. The CDR3 runs 19 residues. The ends were cut back, 1 base at V and 3 bases at J, with 25 bases in the middle. The CDR3 DNA sequence: TGTGCCAGCAGCTTAGTGGAGGGGGCAGAAGACTTTTATCGCTACGAGCAGTACTTC. It is translated as CASSLVEGAEDFYRYEQYF. Full variable domain (remainder filled in from reference TRBV7-8 and TRBJ2-7): GAGVSQSPRYKVAKRGQDVALRCDPISGHVSLFWYQQALGQGPEFLTYFQNEAQLDKSGLPSDRFFAERPEGSVSTLKIQRTQQEDSAVYLCASSLVEGAEDFYRYEQYFGPGTRLTVT.

The J gene is TRBJ1-1, the V gene TRBV2; 7 positions agree with TRBD1. This CDR3 has 15 amino acids. Trimming took 6 bases from V and 5 from J; bases not matched to a gene: 12. Germline assignment: CDR1 SNHLY and CDR2 FYNNEI. The CDR3 nucleotides read TGTGCCAGCAGGAAAACAGGGGCCGGTGGGACTGAAGCTTTCTTT. Protein sequence: CASRKTGAGGTEAFF. The complete variable domain, with remaining parts taken from reference TRBV2 and TRBJ1-1, reads EPEVTQTPSHQVTQMGQEVILRCVPISNHLYFYWYRQILGQKVEFLVSFYNNEISEKSEIFDDQFSVERPDGSNFTLKIRSTKLEDSAMYFCASRKTGAGGTEAFFGQGTRLTVV.

The rearrangement joins TRBV30 to TRBJ1-5, with D possibly being TRBD1 (5 bases). Trimming left V 1 base short and J 1 base short, with 17 bases between. The CDR3 extends over 17 amino acids. Germline assignment: CDR1 GTSNPN and CDR2 SVGIG (reference sequence). In DNA, the CDR3 is TGTGCCTGGAGTGGGGGGGGTACGGGGGGGAGCAATCAGCCCCAGCATTTT. This encodes CAWSGGGTGGSNQPQHF.

The chain has TRBV18 and TRBJ1-6; TRBD1 matches 8 bases. V shed 1 base, J shed 7 bases, and the junction held 6 bases outside the gene matches. Germline CDR1 and CDR2: KGHSH and LQKENI. This CDR3 has 16 residues. The CDR3 coding sequence is TGTGCCAGCTCACCACTGGACAGGGCGGGGAATTCACCCCTCCACTTT. Amino acids: CASSPLDRAGNSPLHF. The entire variable domain, with the rest obtained from reference TRBV18 and TRBJ1-6, is as follows: NAGVMQNPRHLVRRRGQEARLRCSPMKGHSHVYWYRQLPEEGLKFMVYLQKENIIDESGMPKERFSAEFPKEGPSILRIQQVVRGDSAAYFCASSPLDRAGNSPLHFGNGTRLTVT.

This clone was seen only once. The chain employs TRBV19 and TRBJ1-2; D might be TRBD1 (5 bases). This CDR3 region has 13 residues. Looked up from germline, CDR1 is LNHDA and CDR2 is SQIVND (reference sequence). Trimming stripped 3 bases from V and 8 bases from J, with 13 bases between. Written as DNA, the CDR3 is TGTGCCAGTAGTATTTACCGGGGGAGAGGCTACACCTTC. Its protein is CASSIYRGRGYTF.

CDR3 sequence reads: CAISESEETQYF. The CDR3 DNA sequence: TGTGCCATCAGTGAATCGGAAGAGACCCAGTACTTC. The rearrangement joins TRBV10-3 to TRBJ2-5; no clear D. Germline CDR1 ENHRY, CDR2 SYGVKD. Trimming took 3 bases from V and 3 from J, leaving 5 bases between them. The CDR3 covers 12 residues.